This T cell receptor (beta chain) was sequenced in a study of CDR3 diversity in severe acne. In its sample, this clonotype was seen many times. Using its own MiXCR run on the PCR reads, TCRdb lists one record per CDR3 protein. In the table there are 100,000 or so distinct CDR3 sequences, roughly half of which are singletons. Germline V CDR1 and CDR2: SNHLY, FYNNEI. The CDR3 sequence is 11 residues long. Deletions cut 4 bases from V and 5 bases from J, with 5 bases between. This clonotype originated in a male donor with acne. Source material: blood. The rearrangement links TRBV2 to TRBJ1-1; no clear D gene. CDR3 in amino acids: CASSGGTEAFF. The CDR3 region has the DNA TGTGCCAGCAGTGGTGGGACTGAAGCTTTCTTT.